This TCR beta chain was profiled in a study of regulatory T cells in long-lasting Graves disease. This clonotype occurred many times. V was cut by 1 base and J by 2 bases, with 12 bases left in between. The CDR3 totals 15 residues. From germline, CDR1 is SGHAT and CDR2 FQNNGV. The time point denotes: newly diagnosed GD, antithyroid drugs for less than 3 months. Extracted RNA from PBMCs served as the source of the TCR library. Through Arm-PCR of CDR3 regions and iRepertoire HTBI primers, TCR beta libraries were built. TCRdb used MiXCR to reprocess the multiplex PCR reads, holding one entry per CDR3 protein. Of roughly 520,000 distinct CDR3 sequences listed, about 12% are singletons. The same specimen was also included in a second study, on T cells in Graves' hyperthyroidism and ophthalmopathy. That study reports: A model of 13 V-J pairs discriminated ophthalmopathy from stable hyperthyroidism.

The chain has TRBV11-2 and TRBJ2-7; D gene uncertain. The sample was peripheral blood mononuclear cells (PBMCs), taken at new diagnosis, from a patient treated with antithyroid drugs. This TCR was sampled from a woman aged 30 to 39 with Graves disease. The CDR3 nucleotides are TGTGCCAGCAGCTTAGGAGACGGGTGGACCTACGAGCAGTACTTC. Its protein is CASSLGDGWTYEQYF.